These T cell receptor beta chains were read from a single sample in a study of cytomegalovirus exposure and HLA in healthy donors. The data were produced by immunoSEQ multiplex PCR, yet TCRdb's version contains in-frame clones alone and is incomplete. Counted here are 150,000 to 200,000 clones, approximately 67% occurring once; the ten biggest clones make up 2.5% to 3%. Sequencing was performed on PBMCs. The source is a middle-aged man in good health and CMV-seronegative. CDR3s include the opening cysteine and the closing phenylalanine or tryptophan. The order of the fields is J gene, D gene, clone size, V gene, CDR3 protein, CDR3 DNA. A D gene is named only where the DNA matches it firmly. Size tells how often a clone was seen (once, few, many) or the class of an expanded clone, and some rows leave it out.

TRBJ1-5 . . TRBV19 CASTLRQGLNQPQHF TGTGCCAGTACCCTGCGGCAGGGACTTAATCAGCCCCAGCATTTT
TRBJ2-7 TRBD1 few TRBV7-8 CASSSSGTGSYEQYF TGTGCCAGCAGCTCCTCCGGGACAGGCTCCTACGAGCAGTACTTC
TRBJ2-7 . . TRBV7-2 CASSTLASVAYEQYF TGTGCCAGCAGCACCCTGGCTAGCGTGGCCTACGAGCAGTACTTC
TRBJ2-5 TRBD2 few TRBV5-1 CASSLPLGGGETQYF TGCGCCAGCAGCTTGCCACTGGGGGGGGGAGAGACCCAGTACTTC
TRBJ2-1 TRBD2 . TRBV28 CASRNPGLAGGNEQFF TGTGCCAGCAGAAACCCGGGACTAGCGGGAGGGAATGAGCAGTTCTTC
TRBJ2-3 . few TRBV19 CASSPVGLFTDTQYF TGTGCCAGTAGTCCGGTGGGACTTTTCACAGATACGCAGTATTTT
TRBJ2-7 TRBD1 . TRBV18 CASSPQGTGLAEQYF TGTGCCAGCTCACCACAAGGGACAGGGTTAGCCGAGCAGTACTTC
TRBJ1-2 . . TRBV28 CASSFSGGSGYTF TGTGCCAGCAGTTTTTCCGGGGGGAGCGGCTACACCTTC
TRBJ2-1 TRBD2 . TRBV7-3 CASSLIVSSGVEQFF TGTGCCAGCAGCTTAATAGTTTCGAGCGGGGTTGAGCAGTTCTTC
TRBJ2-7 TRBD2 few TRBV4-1 CASSQVTSGVSYEQYF TGCGCCAGCAGCCAAGTGACTAGCGGGGTCTCCTACGAGCAGTACTTC
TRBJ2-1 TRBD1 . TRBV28 CASSFIGGGYEQFF TGTGCCAGCAGTTTCATAGGGGGCGGCTATGAGCAGTTCTTC
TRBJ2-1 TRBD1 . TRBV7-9 CSSSLGTGGVEQFF TGTTCCAGCAGCTTAGGGACAGGGGGTGTTGAGCAGTTCTTC
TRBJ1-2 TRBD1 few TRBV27 CASSFGGTDHYGYTF TGTGCCAGCAGTTTCGGCGGGACAGACCATTATGGCTACACCTTC
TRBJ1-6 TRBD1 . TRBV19 CASSSQGVGSPLHF TGTGCCAGTAGTTCGCAGGGGGTCGGCTCACCCCTCCACTTT
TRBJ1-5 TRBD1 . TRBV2 CASAIGQGSAGGNQPQHF TGTGCCAGCGCCATTGGACAGGGATCGGCCGGGGGCAATCAGCCCCAGCATTTT
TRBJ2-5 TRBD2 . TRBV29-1 CSGGTSGRETQYF TGCAGCGGGGGGACTAGCGGGAGGGAGACCCAGTACTTC
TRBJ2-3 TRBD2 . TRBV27 CASSFETSMADTQYF TGTGCCAGCAGTTTCGAGACTAGCATGGCAGATACGCAGTATTTT
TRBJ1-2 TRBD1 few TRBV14 CASRPQGAIYGYTF TGTGCCAGCAGACCACAGGGGGCTATCTATGGCTACACCTTC
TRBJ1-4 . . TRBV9 CASSVGEGDLQNEKLFF TGTGCCAGCAGCGTAGGGGAGGGGGACTTGCAAAATGAAAAACTGTTTTTT
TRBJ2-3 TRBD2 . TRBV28 CASIGGITDTQYF TGTGCCAGCATCGGGGGGATCACAGATACGCAGTATTTT
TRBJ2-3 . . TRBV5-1 CASSLVASESDTQYF TGCGCCAGCAGCTTGGTGGCTAGCGAATCGGATACGCAGTATTTT
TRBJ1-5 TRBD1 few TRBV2 CARGQGPNQPQHF TGTGCCAGAGGACAGGGGCCAAATCAGCCCCAGCATTTT
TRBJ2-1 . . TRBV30 CAWSVGGRGQFF TGTGCCTGGAGTGTAGGGGGGAGGGGACAGTTCTTC
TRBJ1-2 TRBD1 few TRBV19 CASSTLGQEIYGYTF TGTGCCAGTAGTACTCTCGGACAGGAAATCTATGGCTACACCTTC
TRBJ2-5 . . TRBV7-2 CASSLRQFQETQYF TGTGCCAGCAGCTTAAGACAGTTTCAAGAGACCCAGTACTTC
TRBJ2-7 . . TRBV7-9 CASSSRGTYEQYF TGTGCCAGCAGCTCCCGGGGTACCTACGAGCAGTACTTC
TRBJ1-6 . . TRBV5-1 CASSLMGGGEDSPLHF TGCGCCAGCAGCTTGATGGGCGGGGGGGAGGATTCACCCCTCCACTTT
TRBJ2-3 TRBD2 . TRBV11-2 CASSSTGLAGVDTQYF TGTGCCAGCAGCTCCACGGGACTAGCGGGAGTAGATACGCAGTATTTT
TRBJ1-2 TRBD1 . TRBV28 CASSQKGQGSYGYTF TGTGCCAGCAGCCAAAAAGGACAGGGGTCCTATGGCTACACCTTC
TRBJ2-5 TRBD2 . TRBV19 CASSIKGKGSSGSLETQYF TGTGCCAGTAGTATAAAGGGAAAGGGGTCTAGCGGGAGTCTGGAGACCCAGTACTTC
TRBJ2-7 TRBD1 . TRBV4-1 CASSLRVTGQGDEQYF TGCGCCAGCAGCTTAAGGGTTACGGGACAGGGCGACGAGCAGTACTTC
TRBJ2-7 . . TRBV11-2 CASSLGGYLSSYEQYF TGTGCCAGCAGCTTAGGTGGTTACCTGAGCTCCTACGAGCAGTACTTC
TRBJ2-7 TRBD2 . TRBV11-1 CASSFSGGYEQYF TGTGCCAGCAGCTTCAGCGGGGGCTACGAGCAGTACTTC
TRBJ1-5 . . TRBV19 CASTALAGEPQHF TGTGCCAGTACCGCCCTCGCGGGGGAGCCCCAGCATTTT
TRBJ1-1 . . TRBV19 CASSVSRNTEAFF TGTGCCAGTAGTGTCTCCAGGAACACTGAAGCTTTCTTT
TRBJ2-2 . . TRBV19 CASSIGGYTGELFF TGTGCCAGTAGTATTGGCGGGTACACCGGGGAGCTGTTTTTT
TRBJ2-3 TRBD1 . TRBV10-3 CAISVGQGQSDTQYF TGTGCCATCAGTGTCGGACAGGGACAATCAGATACGCAGTATTTT
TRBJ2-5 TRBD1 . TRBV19 CASNRTGPRETQYF TGTGCCAGTAACCGGACAGGGCCCCGGGAGACCCAGTACTTC
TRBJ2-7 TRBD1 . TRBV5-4 CASSGQGAGSSYEQYF TGTGCCAGCAGCGGACAGGGGGCAGGGAGCTCCTACGAGCAGTACTTC
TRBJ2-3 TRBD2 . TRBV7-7 CASSLGGGATDTQYF TGTGCCAGCAGCTTAGGCGGGGGGGCCACAGATACGCAGTATTTT
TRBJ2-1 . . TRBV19 CASSIERDFNEQFF TGTGCCAGTAGTATAGAAAGAGACTTCAATGAGCAGTTCTTC
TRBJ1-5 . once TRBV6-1 CASTGQGRDQPQHF TGTGCCAGCACTGGTCAGGGTCGCGATCAGCCCCAGCATTTT